Listed below are T cell receptor beta chains from one sample, sequenced in a study of T cell responses to AZD1222 COVID-19 vaccine. Method: immunoSEQ multiplex PCR; TCRdb's copy keeps in-frame clones and lacks some. This table holds 150,000 or so clones, 80% to 95% found once. Sequenced material: peripheral blood, taken 28 days after the second AZD1222 dose. These receptors originate from an adult who received the AZD1222 COVID-19 vaccine. Both conserved end residues are trimmed from each CDR3.

CDR3: SVEDTGGGNGYT
V: TRBV29-1

CDR3: ASSAHPTNEKLF
V: TRBV9

CDR3: ASSQGRGNQPQH
V: TRBV4-3

CDR3: ASSLGTSLEAF
V: TRBV27

CDR3: ASSLGQGYYEQY
V: TRBV28

CDR3: ASKASGGLNSETQY
V: TRBV28

CDR3: ASSLLQGVETQY
V: TRBV5-6

CDR3: AWARISNVLT
V: TRBV30

CDR3: ATSGYKGTDTQY
V: TRBV24-1

CDR3: ASSPMTAGTGELF
V: TRBV6-5

CDR3: ASSDRRNQPQH
V: TRBV18

CDR3: ASSQTGGGGNQPQH
V: TRBV18

CDR3: ASGGGQSTGELF
V: TRBV4-2

CDR3: ASSYSRSGGLAF
V: TRBV6-6

CDR3: AWTSSGGYTDTQY
V: TRBV30

CDR3: ASSDMRLRNQPQH
V: TRBV6-6

CDR3: ASSSGDPNQPQH
V: TRBV5-1

CDR3: AWSGITESSYNEQF
V: TRBV30

CDR3: ASTGGPSPTEAF
V: TRBV7-2

CDR3: ASSYKGGPYGYT
V: TRBV6-5

CDR3: ASRVQLTNEKLF
V: TRBV4-2

CDR3: ASSLLTRLAAYEQY
V: TRBV28

CDR3: ASSWTGYGYT
V: TRBV5-4

CDR3: ASSVTGERQETQY
V: TRBV5-1

CDR3: ASSGEGDTQY
V: TRBV9

CDR3: ASSRPGLAGTEQY
V: TRBV5-1

CDR3: ASCDKNTGELF
V: TRBV5-8

CDR3: ASSLKREVAGGLYNEQF
V: TRBV5-1

CDR3: ASRPRGPDSNQPQH
V: TRBV19

CDR3: ASSLVVGASTDTQY
V: TRBV5-4

CDR3: ATSRDRLAGQETQY
V: TRBV15

CDR3: ASSSPATGGLTTLH
V: TRBV28

CDR3: ASSKWGDRAPNEKLF
V: TRBV21-1

CDR3: ASPLRVGTKNIQY
V: TRBV19

CDR3: ASSLGLGRDSPLH
V: TRBV7-2

CDR3: SVGVYNEQF
V: TRBV29-1

CDR3: ASNQGPLSRGQDSPLH
V: TRBV4-2

CDR3: ASSLLGDVYT
V: TRBV27

CDR3: AISELAETQY
V: TRBV10-3

CDR3: ASSSRFAFVYGYT
V: TRBV28

CDR3: ASSSTGVSTGNTIY
V: TRBV7-2

CDR3: ASSRGASEQY
V: TRBV7-6

CDR3: AATGSYNEQF
V: TRBV28

CDR3: ASSTGLAGGTDTQY
V: TRBV19

CDR3: ASSLWGRGQNQPQH
V: TRBV28

CDR3: AWSGDSSYEQY
V: TRBV30

CDR3: ASRQDINYGYT
V: TRBV6-5

CDR3: ASSVADSNSPLH
V: TRBV9

CDR3: ASSIGRPTDNQPQH
V: TRBV19

CDR3: ASSWSQGVGGYGYT
V: TRBV19

CDR3: AISESSGALKGYT
V: TRBV10-3

CDR3: ASKRQANQPQH
V: TRBV12-3/TRBV12-4

CDR3: ASSLAQGAYNEQF
V: TRBV5-6

CDR3: ASSSDDSYGYT
V: TRBV5-1

CDR3: AIRGGDSDIQY
V: TRBV10-3